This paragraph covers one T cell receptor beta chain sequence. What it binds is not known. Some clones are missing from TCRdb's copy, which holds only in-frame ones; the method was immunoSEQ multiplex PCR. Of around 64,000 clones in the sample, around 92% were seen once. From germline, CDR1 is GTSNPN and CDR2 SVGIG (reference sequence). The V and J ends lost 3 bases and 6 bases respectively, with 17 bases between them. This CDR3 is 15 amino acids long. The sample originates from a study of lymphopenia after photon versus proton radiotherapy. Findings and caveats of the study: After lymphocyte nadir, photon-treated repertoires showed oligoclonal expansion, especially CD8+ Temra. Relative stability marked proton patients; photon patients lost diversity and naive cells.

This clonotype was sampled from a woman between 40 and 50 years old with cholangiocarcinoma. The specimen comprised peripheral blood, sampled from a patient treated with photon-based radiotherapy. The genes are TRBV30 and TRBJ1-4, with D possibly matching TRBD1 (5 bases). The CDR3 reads CAWRPLGAAHEKLFF. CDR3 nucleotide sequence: TGTGCCTGGAGGCCGCTAGGGGCGGCCCATGAAAAACTGTTTTTT.